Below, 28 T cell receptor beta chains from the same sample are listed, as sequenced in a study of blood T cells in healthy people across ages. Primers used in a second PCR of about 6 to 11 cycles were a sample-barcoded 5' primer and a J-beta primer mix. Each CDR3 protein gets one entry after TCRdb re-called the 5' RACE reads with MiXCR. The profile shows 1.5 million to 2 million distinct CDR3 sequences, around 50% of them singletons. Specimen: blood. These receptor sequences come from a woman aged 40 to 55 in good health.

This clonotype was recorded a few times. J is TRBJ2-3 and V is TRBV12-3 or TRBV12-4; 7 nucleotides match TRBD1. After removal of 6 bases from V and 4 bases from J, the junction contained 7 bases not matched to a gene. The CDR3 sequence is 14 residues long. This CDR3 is CASSNRGSADTQYF. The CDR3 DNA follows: TGTGCCAGCAGCAACAGGGGTTCCGCAGATACGCAGTATTTT.

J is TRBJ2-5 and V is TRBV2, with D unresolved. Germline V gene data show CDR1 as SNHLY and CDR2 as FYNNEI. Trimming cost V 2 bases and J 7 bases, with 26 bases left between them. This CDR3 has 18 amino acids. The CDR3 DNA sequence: TGTGCCAGCAGTGAATTTATATGGGATGGAACACCTTCGGCGACCCAGTACTTC. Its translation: CASSEFIWDGTPSATQYF.

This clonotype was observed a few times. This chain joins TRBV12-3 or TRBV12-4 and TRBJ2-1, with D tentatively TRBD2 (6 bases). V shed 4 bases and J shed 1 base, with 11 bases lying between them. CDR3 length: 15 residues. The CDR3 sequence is CASSYGGISYNEQFF. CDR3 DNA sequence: TGTGCCAGCAGTTATGGGGGGATTTCCTACAATGAGCAGTTCTTC.

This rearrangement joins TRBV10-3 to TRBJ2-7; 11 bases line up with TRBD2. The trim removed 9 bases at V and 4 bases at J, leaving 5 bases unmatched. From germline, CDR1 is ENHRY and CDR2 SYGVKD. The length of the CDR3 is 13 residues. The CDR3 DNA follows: TGTGCCATAGATAGCGGGGGGGCTTACGAGCAGTACTTC. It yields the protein CAIDSGGAYEQYF.

The CDR3 sequence is CASSLGGSGAGANVLTF. The CDR3 region has the DNA TGTGCCAGCAGTCTTGGGGGAAGCGGGGCTGGGGCCAACGTCCTGACTTTC. The chain links TRBV12-3 or TRBV12-4 to TRBJ2-6; TRBD2 matches at 7 bases. Germline trimming cut 5 bases from V and 2 bases from J; bases unmatched to any gene: 9. The CDR3 length is 17 residues.

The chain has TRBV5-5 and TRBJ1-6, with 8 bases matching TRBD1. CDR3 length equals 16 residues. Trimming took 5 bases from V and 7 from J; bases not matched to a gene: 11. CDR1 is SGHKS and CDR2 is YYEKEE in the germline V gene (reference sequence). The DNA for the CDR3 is TGTGCCAGCAGACACGCAGGGGGCGTAAGCAATTCACCCCTCCACTTT. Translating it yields CASRHAGGVSNSPLHF.

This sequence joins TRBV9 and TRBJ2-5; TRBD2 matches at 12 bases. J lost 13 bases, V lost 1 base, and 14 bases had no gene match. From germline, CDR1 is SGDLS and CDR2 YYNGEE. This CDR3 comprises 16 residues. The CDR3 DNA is TGTGCCAGCAGCGTATCGGCTAGCGGGGGGGTGAACATTCGGTACTTC. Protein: CASSVSASGGVNIRYF.

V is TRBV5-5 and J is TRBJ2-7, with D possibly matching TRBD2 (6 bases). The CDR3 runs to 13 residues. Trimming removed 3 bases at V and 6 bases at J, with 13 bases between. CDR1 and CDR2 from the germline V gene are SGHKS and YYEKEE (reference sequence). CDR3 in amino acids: CASSSGGTPEQYF. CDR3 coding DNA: TGTGCCAGCAGCTCGGGCGGGACCCCCGAGCAGTACTTC.

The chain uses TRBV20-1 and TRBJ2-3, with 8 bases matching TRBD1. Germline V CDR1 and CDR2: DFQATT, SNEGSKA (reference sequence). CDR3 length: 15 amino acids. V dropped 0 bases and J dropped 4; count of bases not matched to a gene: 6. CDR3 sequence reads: CSARDGTGGPDTQYF. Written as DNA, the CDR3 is TGCAGTGCTAGAGATGGCACAGGGGGTCCAGATACGCAGTATTTT.

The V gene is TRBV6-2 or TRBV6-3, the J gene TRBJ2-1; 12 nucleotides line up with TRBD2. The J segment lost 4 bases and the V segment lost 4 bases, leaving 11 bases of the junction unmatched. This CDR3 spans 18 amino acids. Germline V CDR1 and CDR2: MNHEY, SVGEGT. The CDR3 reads CASSSILAGGGKYNEQFF. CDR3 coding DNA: TGTGCCAGCAGTTCCATCCTAGCGGGGGGGGGTAAATACAATGAGCAGTTCTTC.

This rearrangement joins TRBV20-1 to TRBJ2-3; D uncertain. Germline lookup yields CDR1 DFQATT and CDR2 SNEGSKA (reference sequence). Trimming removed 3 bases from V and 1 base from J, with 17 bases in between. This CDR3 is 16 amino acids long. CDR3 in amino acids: CSASLIVALRTDTQYF. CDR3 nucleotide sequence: TGCAGTGCTAGTCTCATTGTAGCTTTACGCACAGATACGCAGTATTTT.

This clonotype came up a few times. The CDR3 nucleotides are TGTGCCAGCAGTTTAGGCTCAGTGTCAGGCTACACCTTC. As protein: CASSLGSVSGYTF. The genes are TRBV28 and TRBJ1-2; no definite D call. Germline CDR1 is MDHEN and CDR2 is SYDVKM. V was clipped by 2 bases and J by 8 bases, with 12 bases between them. The CDR3 is 13 amino acids.

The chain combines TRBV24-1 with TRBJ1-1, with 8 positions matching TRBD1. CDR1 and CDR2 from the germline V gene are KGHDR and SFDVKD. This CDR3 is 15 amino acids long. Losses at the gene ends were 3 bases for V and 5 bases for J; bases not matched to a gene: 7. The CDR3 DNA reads TGTGCCACCAGTGATGGGGCCAGGGGGCATACTGAAGCTTTCTTT. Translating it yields CATSDGARGHTEAFF.

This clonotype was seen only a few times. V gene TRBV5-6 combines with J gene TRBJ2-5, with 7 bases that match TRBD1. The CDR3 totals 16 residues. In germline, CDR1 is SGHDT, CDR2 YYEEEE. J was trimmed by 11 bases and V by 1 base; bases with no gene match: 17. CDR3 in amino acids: CASSLRGQGVRQRQYF. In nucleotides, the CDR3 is TGTGCCAGCAGCTTGCGAGGGCAGGGGGTTCGTCAGAGGCAGTACTTC.

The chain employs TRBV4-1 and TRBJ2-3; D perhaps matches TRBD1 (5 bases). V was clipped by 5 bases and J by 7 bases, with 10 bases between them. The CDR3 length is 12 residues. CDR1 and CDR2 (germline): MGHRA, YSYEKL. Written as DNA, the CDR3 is TGCGCCAGCAGCATGGGGCTAAATACGCAGTATTTT. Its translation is CASSMGLNTQYF.

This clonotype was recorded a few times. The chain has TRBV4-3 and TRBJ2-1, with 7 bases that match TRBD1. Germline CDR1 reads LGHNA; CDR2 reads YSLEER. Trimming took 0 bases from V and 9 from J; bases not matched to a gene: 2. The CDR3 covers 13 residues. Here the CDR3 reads CASSQERGREQFF. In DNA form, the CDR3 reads TGCGCCAGCAGCCAAGAAAGGGGGCGTGAGCAGTTCTTC.

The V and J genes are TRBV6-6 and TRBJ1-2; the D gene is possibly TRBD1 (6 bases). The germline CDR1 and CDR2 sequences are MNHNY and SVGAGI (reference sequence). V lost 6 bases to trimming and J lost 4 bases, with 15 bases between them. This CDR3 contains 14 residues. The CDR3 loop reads CASSPPGQSYGYTF. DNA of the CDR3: TGTGCCAGCAGCCCCCCCGGACAGTCCTATGGCTACACCTTC.

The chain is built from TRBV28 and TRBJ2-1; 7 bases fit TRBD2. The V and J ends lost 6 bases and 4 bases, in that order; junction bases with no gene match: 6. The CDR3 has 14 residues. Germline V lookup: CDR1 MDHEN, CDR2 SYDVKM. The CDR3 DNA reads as TGTGCCAGCAGGCTGAGCGGGGAATACAATGAGCAGTTCTTC. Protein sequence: CASRLSGEYNEQFF.

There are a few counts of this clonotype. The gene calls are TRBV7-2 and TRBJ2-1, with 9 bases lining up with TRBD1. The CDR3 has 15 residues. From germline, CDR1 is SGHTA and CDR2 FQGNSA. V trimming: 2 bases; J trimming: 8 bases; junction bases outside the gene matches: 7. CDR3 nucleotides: TGTGCCAGCAGCTTATACGGACAGGGGTTAGATGAGCAGTTCTTC. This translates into CASSLYGQGLDEQFF.

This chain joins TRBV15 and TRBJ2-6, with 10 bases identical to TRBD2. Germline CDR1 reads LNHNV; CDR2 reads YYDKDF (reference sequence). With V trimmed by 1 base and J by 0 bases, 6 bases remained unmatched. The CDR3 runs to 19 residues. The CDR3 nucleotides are TGTGCCACCAGCAGAGGGGGACGGACTAGCGGCTCTGGGGCCAACGTCCTGACTTTC. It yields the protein CATSRGGRTSGSGANVLTF.

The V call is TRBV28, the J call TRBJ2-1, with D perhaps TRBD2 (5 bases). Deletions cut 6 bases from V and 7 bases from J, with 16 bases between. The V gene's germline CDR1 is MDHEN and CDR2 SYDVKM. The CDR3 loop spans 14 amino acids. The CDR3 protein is CASSSLRAVNEQFF. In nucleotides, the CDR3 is TGTGCCAGCAGCTCTTTGCGGGCCGTGAATGAGCAGTTCTTC.

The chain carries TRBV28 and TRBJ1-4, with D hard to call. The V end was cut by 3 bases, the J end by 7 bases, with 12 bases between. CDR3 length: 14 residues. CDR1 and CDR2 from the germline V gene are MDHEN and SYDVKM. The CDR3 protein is CASSFTQGAEKLFF. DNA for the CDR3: TGTGCCAGCAGTTTCACCCAAGGCGCTGAAAAACTGTTTTTT.

The CDR3 DNA reads as TGTGCCAGCAGGCAGGGGACAGTTCGCGAGCAGTACTTC. Protein sequence: CASRQGTVREQYF. The rearrangement uses TRBV6-1 and TRBJ2-1; TRBD1 matches at 7 bases. The J call could be wrong; TRBJ2-7 is a better fit for the DNA end. In germline, CDR1 is MNHNS, CDR2 SASEGT. The CDR3 totals 13 residues.

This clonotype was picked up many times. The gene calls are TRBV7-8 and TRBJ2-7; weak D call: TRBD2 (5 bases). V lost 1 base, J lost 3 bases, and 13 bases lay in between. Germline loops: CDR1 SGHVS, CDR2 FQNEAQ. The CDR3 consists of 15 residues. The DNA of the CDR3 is TGTGCCAGCAGCTTAGGGGGAGCAGGAAACTACGAGCAGTACTTC. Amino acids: CASSLGGAGNYEQYF.

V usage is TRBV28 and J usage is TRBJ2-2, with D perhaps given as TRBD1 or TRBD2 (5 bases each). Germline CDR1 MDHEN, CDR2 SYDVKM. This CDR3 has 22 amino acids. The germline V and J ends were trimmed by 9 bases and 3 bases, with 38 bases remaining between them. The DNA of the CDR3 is TGTGCCAGACCGGACTGGGGCAGACGAAGGCCTAAACCTCTGCAGGACACCGGGGAGCTGTTTTTT. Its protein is CARPDWGRRRPKPLQDTGELFF.

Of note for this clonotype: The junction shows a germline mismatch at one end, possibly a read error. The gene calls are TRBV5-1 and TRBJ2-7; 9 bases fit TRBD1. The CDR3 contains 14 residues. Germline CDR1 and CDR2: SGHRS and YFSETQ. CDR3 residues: CASSLSGQGEELYF. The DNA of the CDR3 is TGCGCCAGCAGCCTCTCGGGACAGGGAGAAGAGCTGTACTTC.

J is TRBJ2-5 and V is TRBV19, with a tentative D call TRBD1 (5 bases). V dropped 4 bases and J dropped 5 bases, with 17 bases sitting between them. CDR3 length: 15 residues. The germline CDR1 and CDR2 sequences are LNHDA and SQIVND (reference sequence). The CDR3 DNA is TGTGCCAGTAGTAAAGGAAAGGGGCCCCGGGAGACCCAGTACTTC. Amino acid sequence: CASSKGKGPRETQYF.

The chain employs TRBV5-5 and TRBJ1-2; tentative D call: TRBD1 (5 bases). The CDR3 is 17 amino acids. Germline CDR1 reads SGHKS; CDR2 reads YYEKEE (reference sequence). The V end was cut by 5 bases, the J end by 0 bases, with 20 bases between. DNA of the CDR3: TGTGCCAGCAGTATAAAACCGGGACTTCTAGCTAACTATGGCTACACCTTC. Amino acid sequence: CASSIKPGLLANYGYTF.